The 15 T cell receptor beta chains listed next were all sequenced from one sample in a study of cytomegalovirus exposure and HLA in healthy donors. Primers included in the PCR were 60 Vbeta and 13 Jbeta primers. The assay was immunoSEQ multiplex PCR, and TCRdb's table has in-frame clones only and misses some. The sample carries 150,000 to 200,000 clones, around 74% recorded once. The sample comprised PBMCs. The receptor source for this set is a female donor in good health and CMV-seronegative.

The chain links TRBV7-2 to TRBJ2-1, with 13 bases identical to TRBD2. This CDR3 spans 18 amino acids. J lost 0 bases, V lost 3 bases, and 5 bases had no gene match. Germline loops: CDR1 SGHTA, CDR2 FQGNSA. The CDR3 is CASSFRTSGGRSYNEQFF. The CDR3, as DNA: TGTGCCAGCAGCTTTCGGACTAGCGGGGGCCGCTCCTACAATGAGCAGTTCTTC.

The genes are TRBV5-1 and TRBJ1-6; possible D gene TRBD1, 6 bases. V was trimmed by 0 bases and J by 4 bases, leaving 11 bases between them. Germline lookup yields CDR1 SGHRS and CDR2 YFSETQ. The CDR3 spans 16 residues. CDR3 DNA: TGCGCCAGCAGCTTGGAGGGGGAGGGGTATAATTCACCCCTCCACTTT. This sequence encodes CASSLEGEGYNSPLHF.

The genes are TRBV30 and TRBJ1-6; D is uncertain. The V end lost 4 bases, the J end lost 9 bases, and 10 bases lay between the germline ends. Per the germline V gene, CDR1 is GTSNPN and CDR2 is SVGIG (reference sequence). The CDR3 covers 12 residues. The CDR3 sequence: CAWITSGSPLHF. The CDR3 bases are TGTGCCTGGATTACGTCGGGTTCACCCCTCCACTTT.

The rearrangement joins TRBV19 to TRBJ1-2; D remains ambiguous. V was clipped by 2 bases and J by 3 bases, with 10 bases between them. There are 14 residues in the CDR3. Germline V lookup: CDR1 LNHDA, CDR2 SQIVND (reference sequence). Here the CDR3 reads CASSISPDYYGYTF. The CDR3 bases are TGTGCCAGTAGTATATCACCGGACTACTATGGCTACACCTTC.

The chain links TRBV7-2 to TRBJ1-3; D is possibly TRBD1 (6 bases). From germline, CDR1 is SGHTA and CDR2 FQGNSA. This CDR3 spans 14 amino acids. V dropped 0 bases and J dropped 4 bases, with 7 bases sitting between them. This CDR3 reads CASSLATGGNTIYF. CDR3 DNA: TGTGCCAGCAGCTTAGCGACAGGAGGAAACACCATATATTTT.

This clone has only a few counts. The chain couples TRBV5-5 to TRBJ1-2, with TRBD1 as a possible D gene (5 bases). This CDR3 region has 15 residues. V was cut by 3 bases and J by 0 bases, with 12 bases left in between. CDR1 is SGHKS, CDR2 YYEKEE, per germline (reference sequence). The DNA of the CDR3 is TGTGCCAGCAGCTGGGGGGTAGGAACTAACTATGGCTACACCTTC. Translating gives CASSWGVGTNYGYTF.

This clone was observed a single time. V and J are TRBV30 and TRBJ1-1; D gene unclear. The CDR3 has 12 residues. V was pared by 5 bases and J by 2 bases, with 9 bases between. Germline CDR1 reads GTSNPN; CDR2 reads SVGIG (reference sequence). The CDR3 region has the DNA TGTGCCTGGGGAGCAGAAAACACTGAAGCTTTCTTT. Translation gives CAWGAENTEAFF.

The chain carries TRBV5-1 and TRBJ2-2; 7 bases match TRBD2. Trimming removed 0 bases from V and 5 bases from J; junction bases left unmatched: 10. CDR1 and CDR2 from the germline V gene are SGHRS and YFSETQ. This CDR3 is built from 17 residues. CDR3 sequence reads: CASSLVSPSGLTGELFF. CDR3 nucleotide sequence: TGCGCCAGCAGCTTGGTTTCTCCTAGCGGACTTACCGGGGAGCTGTTTTTT.

The chain carries TRBV4-1 and TRBJ1-2, with D unclear. CDR1 is MGHRA and CDR2 is YSYEKL in the germline V gene. This CDR3 spans 18 amino acids. Trimming stripped 0 bases from V and 4 bases from J, with 21 bases between. This CDR3 is CASSQDSGIGLSLYGYTF. Here the CDR3 DNA reads TGCGCCAGCAGCCAAGATTCGGGAATAGGGCTCTCACTCTATGGCTACACCTTC.

V gene TRBV4-3 combines with J gene TRBJ2-7, with D tentatively TRBD2 (5 bases). Looked up from germline, CDR1 is LGHNA and CDR2 is YSLEER. Trimming removed 0 bases from V and 2 bases from J, with 11 bases in between. The CDR3 loop spans 15 amino acids. CDR3 bases: TGCGCCAGCAGCCAAGATACCGGGATTCCCTACGAGCAGTACTTC. This translates into CASSQDTGIPYEQYF.

The genes are TRBV15 and TRBJ2-5; 9 bases map to TRBD2. The ends lost 5 bases at V and 2 bases at J; junction bases unmatched: 12. Germline CDR1 and CDR2: LNHNV and YYDKDF (reference sequence). This CDR3 has 17 amino acids. The CDR3 sequence is CATSSTRGGAFQETQYF. Written as DNA, the CDR3 is TGTGCCACCAGCTCTACTCGCGGGGGGGCGTTTCAAGAGACCCAGTACTTC.

The table lists this clone with a few counts. The chain employs TRBV30 and TRBJ2-3; perhaps TRBD2 as D (6 bases). The V gene's germline CDR1 is GTSNPN and CDR2 SVGIG (reference sequence). Trimming took off 0 bases at V and 5 bases at J, with 18 bases between the two ends. CDR3 size: 16 residues. The CDR3 nucleotides are TGTGCCTGGAGTGTAGGGTCCCCGGGAGTGAGAGATACGCAGTATTTT. This codes for CAWSVGSPGVRDTQYF.

This chain connects TRBV5-1 to TRBJ2-7; TRBD2 matches 7 bases. The germline V gene encodes CDR1 SGHRS and CDR2 YFSETQ. Losses at the gene ends were 5 bases for V and 2 bases for J; bases not matched to a gene: 7. The CDR3 has 14 amino acids. The DNA of the CDR3 is TGCGCCAGCAGTCCCGGGACTACCACCTACGAGCAGTACTTC. This translates into CASSPGTTTYEQYF.

The chain joins TRBV6-5 to TRBJ2-7, with D perhaps matching TRBD2 (7 bases). Germline V CDR1 and CDR2: MNHEY, SVGAGI. The CDR3 sequence is 15 residues long. Trimming shortened V by 0 bases and J by 3 bases, and 12 bases separated the two germline ends. CDR3 in amino acids: CASSYSRGLRYEQYF. CDR3 coding DNA: TGTGCCAGCAGTTACTCGCGGGGGCTACGCTACGAGCAGTACTTC.

The rearrangement joins TRBV6-1 to TRBJ2-7; no clear D gene. The germline V gene has CDR1 MNHNS and CDR2 SASEGT. The CDR3 runs 14 residues. V lost 1 base and J lost 2, with 9 bases in between. This CDR3 is CASSEGSEAYEQYF. The DNA of the CDR3 is TGTGCCAGCAGTGAAGGATCCGAGGCCTACGAGCAGTACTTC.